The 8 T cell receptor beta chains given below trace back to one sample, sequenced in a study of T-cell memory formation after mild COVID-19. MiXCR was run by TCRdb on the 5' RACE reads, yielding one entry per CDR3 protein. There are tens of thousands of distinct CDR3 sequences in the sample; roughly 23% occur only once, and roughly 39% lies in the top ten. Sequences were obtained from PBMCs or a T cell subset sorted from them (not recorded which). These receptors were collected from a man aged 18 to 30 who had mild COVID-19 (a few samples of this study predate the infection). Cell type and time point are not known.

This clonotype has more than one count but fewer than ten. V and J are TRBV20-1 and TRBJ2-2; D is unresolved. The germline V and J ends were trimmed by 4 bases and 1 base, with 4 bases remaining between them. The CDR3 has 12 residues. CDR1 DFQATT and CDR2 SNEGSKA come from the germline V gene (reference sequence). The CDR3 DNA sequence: TGCAGTGCTAACAGGAACACCGGGGAGCTGTTTTTT. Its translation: CSANRNTGELFF.

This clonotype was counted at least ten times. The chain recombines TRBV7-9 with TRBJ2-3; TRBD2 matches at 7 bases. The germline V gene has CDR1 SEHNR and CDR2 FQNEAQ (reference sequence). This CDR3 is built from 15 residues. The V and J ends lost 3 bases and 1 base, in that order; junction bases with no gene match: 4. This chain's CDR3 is CASSLAGAGTDTQYF. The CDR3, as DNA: TGTGCCAGCAGCTTGGCGGGAGCTGGCACAGATACGCAGTATTTT. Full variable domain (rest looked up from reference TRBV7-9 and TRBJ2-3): DTGVSQNPRHKITKRGQNVTFRCDPISEHNRLYWYRQTLGQGPEFLTYFQNEAQLEKSRLLSDRFSAERPKGSFSTLEIQRTEQGDSAMYLCASSLAGAGTDTQYFGPGTRLTVL.

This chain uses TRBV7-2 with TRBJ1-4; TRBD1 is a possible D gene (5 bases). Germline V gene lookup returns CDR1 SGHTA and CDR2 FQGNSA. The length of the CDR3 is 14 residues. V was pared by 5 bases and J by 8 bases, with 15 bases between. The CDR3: CASSPWGGVEKLFF. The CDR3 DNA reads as TGTGCCAGCAGCCCCTGGGGCGGGGTGGAAAAACTGTTTTTT.

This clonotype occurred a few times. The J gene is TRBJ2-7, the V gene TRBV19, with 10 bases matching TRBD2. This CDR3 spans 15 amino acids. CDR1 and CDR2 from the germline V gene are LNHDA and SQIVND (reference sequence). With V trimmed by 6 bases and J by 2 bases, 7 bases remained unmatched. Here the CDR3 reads CASSIGLAATYEQYF. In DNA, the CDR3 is TGTGCCAGTAGCATCGGACTAGCGGCAACCTACGAGCAGTACTTC.

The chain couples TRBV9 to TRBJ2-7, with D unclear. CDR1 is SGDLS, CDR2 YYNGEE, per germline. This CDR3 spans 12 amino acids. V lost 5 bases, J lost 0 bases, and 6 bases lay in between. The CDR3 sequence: CASRGSSYEQYV. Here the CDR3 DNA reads TGTGCCAGCAGAGGCAGCTCCTACGAGCAGTACGTC.

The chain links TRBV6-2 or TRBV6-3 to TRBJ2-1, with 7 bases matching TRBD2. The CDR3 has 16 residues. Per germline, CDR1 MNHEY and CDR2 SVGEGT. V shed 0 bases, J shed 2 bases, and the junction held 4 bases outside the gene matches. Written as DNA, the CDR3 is TGTGCCAGCAGTTACTCATTTCGGGAGGCCTACAATGAGCAGTTCTTC. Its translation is CASSYSFREAYNEQFF.

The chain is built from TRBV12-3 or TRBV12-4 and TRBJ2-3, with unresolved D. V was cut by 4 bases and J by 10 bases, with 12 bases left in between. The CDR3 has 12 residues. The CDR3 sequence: CASSSLLGAQYF. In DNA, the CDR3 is TGTGCCAGCAGTTCCTTACTCGGCGCGCAGTATTTT.

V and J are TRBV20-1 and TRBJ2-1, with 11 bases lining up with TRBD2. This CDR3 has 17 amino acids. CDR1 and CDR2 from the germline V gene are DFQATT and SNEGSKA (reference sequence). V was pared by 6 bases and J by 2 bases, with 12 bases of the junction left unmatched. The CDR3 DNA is TGCAGTGCCGTAGCGGGGGGGACACACCTAACCTACAATGAGCAGTTCTTC. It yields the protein CSAVAGGTHLTYNEQFF.